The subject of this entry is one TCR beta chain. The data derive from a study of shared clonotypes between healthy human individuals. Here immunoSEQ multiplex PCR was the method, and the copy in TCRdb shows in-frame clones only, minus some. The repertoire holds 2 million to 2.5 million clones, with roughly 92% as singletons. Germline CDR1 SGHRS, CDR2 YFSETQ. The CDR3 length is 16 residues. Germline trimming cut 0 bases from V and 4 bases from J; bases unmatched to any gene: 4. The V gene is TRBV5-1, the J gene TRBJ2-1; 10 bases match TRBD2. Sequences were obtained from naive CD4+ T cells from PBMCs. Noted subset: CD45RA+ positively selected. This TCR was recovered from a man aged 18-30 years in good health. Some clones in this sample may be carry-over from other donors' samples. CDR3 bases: TGCGCCAGCAGCTTGGTTCTAGCGGGAGATTACAATGAGCAGTTCTTC. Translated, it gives CASSLVLAGDYNEQFF.